Listed below are T cell receptor beta chains from one sample, sequenced in a study of cytomegalovirus exposure and HLA in healthy donors. The protocol was immunoSEQ multiplex PCR, while the TCRdb copy is restricted to in-frame clones and leaves out a portion. Of more than 110,000 clones listed, around 70% are singletons. The specimen sequenced was PBMCs. The source is a woman aged 55 to 70 in good health and CMV-seropositive. CDR3s include the opening cysteine and the closing phenylalanine or tryptophan. The D gene is left open where the match is weak. Size values are once, few and many counts, or a class for expanded clones, and some rows have none.

cdr3_length d_call j_call clone_size v_call cdr3_nt cdr3_aa
15 TRBD1 TRBJ2-7 . TRBV9 TGTGCCAGCAGCTCCGGACAGGGGGTTTCCAACGAGCAGTACTTC CASSSGQGVSNEQYF
14 TRBD2 TRBJ2-7 few TRBV6-5 TGTGCCAGCAGTGCTAGCGGGGGCTCCTACGAGCAGTACTTC CASSASGGSYEQYF
17 . TRBJ1-1 . TRBV7-9 TGTGCCAGCAGCCCCTGGGCAGGTCTACCTATGAACACTGAAGCTTTCTTT CASSPWAGLPMNTEAFF
15 TRBD2 TRBJ2-7 once TRBV6-5 TGTGCCAGCAGGGGGGTAGCGGGAGGGTCCTACGAGCAGTACTTC CASRGVAGGSYEQYF
11 . TRBJ1-1 once TRBV30 TGTGCCTGGAGTGTATTTACAGAAGCTTTCTTT CAWSVFTEAFF
13 . TRBJ2-7 . TRBV29-1 TGCAGCGTTGAAGACCGGGTGTCCTACGAGCAGTACTTC CSVEDRVSYEQYF
14 . TRBJ1-2 . TRBV27 TGTGCCAGCAGCCAATATCAGGGGTCCTATGGCTACACCTTC CASSQYQGSYGYTF
15 TRBD2 TRBJ2-1 . TRBV6-4 TGTGCCAGCAGTGTAGCTAGCGGGAGTTTCCATGAGCAGTTCTTC CASSVASGSFHEQFF
13 . TRBJ1-1 few TRBV7-3 TGTGCCAGCAGCTTAACCAGGAACACTGAAGCTTTCTTT CASSLTRNTEAFF
13 . TRBJ1-5 many TRBV7-7 TGTGCCAGCAGCCCGGGGTTGCGGGAGCCCCAGCATTTT CASSPGLREPQHF
16 TRBD2 TRBJ2-5 few TRBV5-4 TGTGCCAGCAGCTTGGGCGCGTCTAGCGGTCGGGAGACCCAGTACTTC CASSLGASSGRETQYF
13 . TRBJ1-1 . TRBV19 TGTGCCAGTAGTATATCCCGGGACACTGAAGCTTTCTTT CASSISRDTEAFF
16 TRBD2 TRBJ2-3 . TRBV6-1 TGTGCCAGCAGTGAAATCCTAGCGGGAGGGACAGATACGCAGTATTTT CASSEILAGGTDTQYF
15 . TRBJ2-6 few TRBV10-3 TGTGCCATCAGTGGACTTGTCTCTGGGGCCAACGTCCTGACTTTC CAISGLVSGANVLTF
14 . TRBJ2-7 . TRBV5-1 TGCGCCAGCAGTGAAGTTGGGGGGGCGAGGGAGCAGTACTTC CASSEVGGAREQYF
15 TRBD2 TRBJ2-1 . TRBV9 TGTGCCAGCAGCGATAGCGGGAGCTCCTACAATGAGCAGTTCTTC CASSDSGSSYNEQFF
14 . TRBJ1-1 . TRBV19 TGTGCCAGTAGTACGGTGGGGGCTGGCACTGAAGCTTTCTTT CASSTVGAGTEAFF
14 TRBD1 TRBJ2-1 . TRBV7-9 TGTGCCAGCAGGGACAGGGGCTCCTACAATGAGCAGTTCTTC CASRDRGSYNEQFF
13 TRBD1 TRBJ1-3 . TRBV10-3 TGTGCCATCAGTACAGGGGGGGGAAACACCATATATTTT CAISTGGGNTIYF
14 . TRBJ1-1 . TRBV5-1 TGCGCCAGCAGCCGGGAGGGGCAGGACACTGAAGCTTTCTTT CASSREGQDTEAFF
15 . TRBJ1-1 . TRBV5-1 TGCGCCAGCAGCTTGGCCGGGGACACCGGGACTGAAGCTTTCTTT CASSLAGDTGTEAFF
17 TRBD1 TRBJ1-5 . TRBV28 TGTGCCAGCAGTAGTTCAAGGACAGGGTATAGCAATCAGCCCCAGCATTTT CASSSSRTGYSNQPQHF
14 TRBD1 TRBJ2-7 . TRBV5-1 TGCGCCAGCAGCCCAGGACAGGGGCCCTACGAGCAGTACTTC CASSPGQGPYEQYF
15 TRBD1 TRBJ2-1 . TRBV2 TGTGCCAGCAGTGGACAGGGGGCGGGTTACAATGAGCAGTTCTTC CASSGQGAGYNEQFF
15 . TRBJ2-2 once TRBV5-1 TGCGCCAGCAGTTTGTGGGGGCAGGGCAACGGGGAGCTGTTTTTT CASSLWGQGNGELFF
16 . TRBJ2-1 . TRBV28 TGTGCCAGCAGTTGGGAGCTGGGCAGCTCCTACAATGAGCAGTTCTTC CASSWELGSSYNEQFF
15 TRBD1 TRBJ1-1 few TRBV5-1 TGCGCCAGCAGCTTGGAGGGACAGTGGGACACTGAAGCTTTCTTT CASSLEGQWDTEAFF
16 TRBD1 TRBJ2-7 . TRBV5-1 TGCGCCAGCAGCTGGGGACAGGGGGTTTCTAACTACGAGCAGTACTTC CASSWGQGVSNYEQYF
14 TRBD1 TRBJ2-1 . TRBV6-5 TGTGCCAGCAGTTGGGGACAGGGGGACAATGAGCAGTTCTTC CASSWGQGDNEQFF
14 . TRBJ1-1 . TRBV5-1 TGCGCCAGCAAGGACATATCGTTTCCCACTGAAGCTTTCTTT CASKDISFPTEAFF
13 . TRBJ2-2 . TRBV28 TGTGCCAGCAGCCGGGTGAACACCGGGGAGCTGTTTTTT CASSRVNTGELFF
18 TRBD1 TRBJ1-1 . TRBV2 TGTGCCAGCAGTGAGGCCCTTAAGGACAGGGGGCTAAACACTGAAGCTTTCTTT CASSEALKDRGLNTEAFF
11 . TRBJ2-7 few TRBV14 TGTGCCAGCAGCTTCAATCGGGAGCAGTACTTC CASSFNREQYF
15 . TRBJ2-2 . TRBV9 TGTGCCAGCAGCGTAGGAGGGATTGGAACCGGGGAGCTGTTTTTT CASSVGGIGTGELFF
14 TRBD1 TRBJ1-4 . TRBV14 TGTGCCAGCAGCCGACAGGGGGCTTGGGAAAAACTGTTTTTT CASSRQGAWEKLFF
15 . TRBJ1-1 . TRBV4-2 TGTGCCAGCAGCCAGGCCGGGGGGCCGGAGACTGAAGCTTTCTTT CASSQAGGPETEAFF
15 TRBD1 TRBJ1-4 few TRBV5-1 TGCGCCAGCAGCCCCAGACAGGGGTCTAATGAAAAACTGTTTTTT CASSPRQGSNEKLFF
18 TRBD2 TRBJ2-7 . TRBV6-4 TGTGCCAGCAGTGACTCAGTCCCGCGGGGCGGAGGGAGGGGAGAGCAGTACTTC CASSDSVPRGGGRGEQYF
14 . TRBJ1-1 . TRBV27 TGTGCCAGCAGTCCCCGGACAGCAAACACTGAAGCTTTCTTT CASSPRTANTEAFF
16 TRBD2 TRBJ2-3 once TRBV5-6 TGTGCCAGCAGCTTGGCCGGACTAGGGTCGTCGGATACGCAGTATTTT CASSLAGLGSSDTQYF
15 TRBD2 TRBJ2-5 . TRBV6-6 TGTGCCAGCAGTCAGACTAGCGGGAGTGGAGAGACCCAGTACTTC CASSQTSGSGETQYF
15 TRBD1 TRBJ2-2 few TRBV5-1 TGCGCCAGCAGCACCTCCGGGACAGCCACCGGGGAGCTGTTTTTT CASSTSGTATGELFF
18 TRBD1 TRBJ1-4 . TRBV27 TGTGCCAGCAGTTCACCTAACAGGGGGCAAGGAACTAATGAAAAACTGTTTTTT CASSSPNRGQGTNEKLFF
17 TRBD2 TRBJ2-7 . TRBV2 TGTGCCAGCAGTGTGAAAGTAGCGGGAGAGGTTAGTAACGAGCAGTACTTC CASSVKVAGEVSNEQYF
14 TRBD2 TRBJ2-5 . TRBV28 TGTGCCAGCAGTTTAGCGGGAGGTTCAGAGACCCAGTACTTC CASSLAGGSETQYF
13 . TRBJ1-2 . TRBV7-8 TGTGCCAGCAGCTTAGCACAAAACTATGGCTACACCTTC CASSLAQNYGYTF
15 TRBD1 TRBJ1-4 . TRBV10-3 TGTGCCATCAGTGAGTCTGGGACAGCTAATGAAAAACTGTTTTTT CAISESGTANEKLFF
13 TRBD1 TRBJ2-7 . TRBV2 TGTGCCAGCAGTGTCGGGACAGGGGACGAGCAGTACTTC CASSVGTGDEQYF
15 TRBD2 TRBJ2-3 once TRBV6-5 TGTGCCAGCACCGACCGGGGAGGGAGGACGGATACGCAGTATTTT CASTDRGGRTDTQYF
15 . TRBJ2-1 few TRBV9 TGTGCCAGCAGCGTAGCGAGCGGAGCTTACAATGAGCAGTTCTTC CASSVASGAYNEQFF
14 TRBD1 TRBJ1-5 few TRBV28 TGTGCCAGCAGGCCAGGGGGTACCAATCAGCCCCAGCATTTT CASRPGGTNQPQHF
12 TRBD2 TRBJ2-5 once TRBV2 TGTGCCAGCAATAGCGGGGAAGAGACCCAGTACTTC CASNSGEETQYF
14 TRBD1 TRBJ2-7 . TRBV7-2 TGTGCCAGCAGCTTCCCAGGGGGTGGCTACGAGCAGTACTTC CASSFPGGGYEQYF
16 . TRBJ1-1 . TRBV2 TGTGCCAGCAGGGGGGGACGAGGGGCGGAAAACACTGAAGCTTTCTTT CASRGGRGAENTEAFF